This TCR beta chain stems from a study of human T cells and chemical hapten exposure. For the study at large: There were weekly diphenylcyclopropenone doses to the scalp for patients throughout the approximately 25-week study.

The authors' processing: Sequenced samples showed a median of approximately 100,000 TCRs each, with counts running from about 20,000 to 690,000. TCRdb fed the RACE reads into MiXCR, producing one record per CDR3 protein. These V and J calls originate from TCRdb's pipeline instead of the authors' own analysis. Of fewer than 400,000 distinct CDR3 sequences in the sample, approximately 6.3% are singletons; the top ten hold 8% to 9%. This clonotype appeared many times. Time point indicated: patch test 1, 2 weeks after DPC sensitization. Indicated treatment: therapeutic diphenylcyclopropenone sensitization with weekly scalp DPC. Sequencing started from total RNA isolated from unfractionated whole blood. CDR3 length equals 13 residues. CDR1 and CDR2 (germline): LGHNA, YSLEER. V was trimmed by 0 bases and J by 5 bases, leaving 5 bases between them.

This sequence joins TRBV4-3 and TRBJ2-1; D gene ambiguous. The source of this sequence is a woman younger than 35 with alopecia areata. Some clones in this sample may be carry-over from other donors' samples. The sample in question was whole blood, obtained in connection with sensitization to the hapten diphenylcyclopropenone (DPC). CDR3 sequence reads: CASSQERNNEQFF. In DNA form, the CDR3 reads TGCGCCAGCAGCCAAGAACGGAACAATGAGCAGTTCTTC.